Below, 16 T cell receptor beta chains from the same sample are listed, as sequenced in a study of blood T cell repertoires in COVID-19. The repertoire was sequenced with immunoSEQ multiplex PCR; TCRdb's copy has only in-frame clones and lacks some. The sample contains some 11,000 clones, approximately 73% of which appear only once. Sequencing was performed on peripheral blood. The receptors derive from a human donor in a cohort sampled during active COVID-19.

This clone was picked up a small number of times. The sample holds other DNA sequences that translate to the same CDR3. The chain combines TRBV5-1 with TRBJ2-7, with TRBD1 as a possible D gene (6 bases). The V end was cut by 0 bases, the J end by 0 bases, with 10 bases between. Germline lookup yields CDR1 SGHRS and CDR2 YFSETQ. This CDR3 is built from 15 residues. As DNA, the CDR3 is TGCGCCAGCAGCTTGGGACAGGCGAGCTCCTACGAGCAGTACTTC. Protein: CASSLGQASSYEQYF.

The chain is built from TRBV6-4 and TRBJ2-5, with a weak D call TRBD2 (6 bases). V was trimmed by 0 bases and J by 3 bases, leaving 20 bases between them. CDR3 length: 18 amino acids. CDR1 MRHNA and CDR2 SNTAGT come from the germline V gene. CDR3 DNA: TGTGCCAGCAGTGACTCGAACCCTAGGCGGGACCGAAAAGAGACCCAGTACTTC. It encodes CASSDSNPRRDRKETQYF.

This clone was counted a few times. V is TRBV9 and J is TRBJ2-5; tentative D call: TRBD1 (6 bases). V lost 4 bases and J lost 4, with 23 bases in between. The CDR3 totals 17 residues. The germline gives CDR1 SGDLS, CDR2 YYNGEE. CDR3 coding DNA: TGTGCCAGCAGCCCAAACCCGGACAGCTTGAGGGGAGAGACCCAGTACTTC. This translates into CASSPNPDSLRGETQYF.

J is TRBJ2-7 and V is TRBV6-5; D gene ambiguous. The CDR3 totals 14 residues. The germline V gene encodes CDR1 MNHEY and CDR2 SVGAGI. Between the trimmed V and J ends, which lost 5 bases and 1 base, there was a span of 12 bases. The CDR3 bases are TGTGCCAGCAGTCCCGACCGCGGATCCTACGAGCAGTACTTC. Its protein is CASSPDRGSYEQYF.

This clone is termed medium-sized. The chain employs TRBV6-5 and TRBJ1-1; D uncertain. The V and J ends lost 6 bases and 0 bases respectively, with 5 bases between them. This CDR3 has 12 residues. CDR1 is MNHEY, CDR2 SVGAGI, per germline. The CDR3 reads CASRRMNTEAFF. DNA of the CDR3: TGTGCCAGCAGGCGGATGAACACTGAAGCTTTCTTT.

The CDR3 region is CSAEGVNQQYF. The CDR3 region has the DNA TGCAGTGCGGAAGGAGTCAACCAGCAGTACTTC. The chain recombines TRBV20-1 with TRBJ2-7; D is undetermined. V was pared by 6 bases and J by 8 bases, with 14 bases between. The CDR3 is 11 amino acids. Germline V CDR1 and CDR2: DFQATT, SNEGSKA (reference sequence).

CDR3: CATSDPGVGNQPQHF. In nucleotides, the CDR3 is TGTGCCACCAGTGATCCAGGGGTAGGCAATCAGCCCCAGCATTTT. The chain uses TRBV24-1 and TRBJ1-5, with a weak D call TRBD1 (6 bases). This CDR3 region has 15 residues. V was cut by 3 bases and J by 2 bases, with 10 bases left in between. Germline values: CDR1 KGHDR, CDR2 SFDVKD.

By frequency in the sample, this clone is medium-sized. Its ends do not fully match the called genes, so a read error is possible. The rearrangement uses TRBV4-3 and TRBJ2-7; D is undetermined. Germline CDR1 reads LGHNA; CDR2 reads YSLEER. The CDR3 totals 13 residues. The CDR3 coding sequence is TGCGCCAGCAGCCAAGAAGACGGGTACGGGCAGTACTTC. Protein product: CASSQEDGYGQYF.

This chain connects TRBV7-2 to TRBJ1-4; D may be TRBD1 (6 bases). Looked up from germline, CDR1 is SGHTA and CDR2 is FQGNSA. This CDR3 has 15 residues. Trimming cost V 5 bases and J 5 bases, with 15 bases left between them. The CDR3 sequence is CASSPRTVRNEKLFF. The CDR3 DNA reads TGTGCCAGCAGCCCTCGGACAGTGAGGAATGAAAAACTGTTTTTT.

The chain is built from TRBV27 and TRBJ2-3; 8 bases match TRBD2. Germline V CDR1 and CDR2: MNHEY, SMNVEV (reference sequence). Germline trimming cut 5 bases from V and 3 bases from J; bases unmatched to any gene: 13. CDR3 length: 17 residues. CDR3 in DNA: TGTGCCAGCAGTCCAGCGGGGGTCCTTCCACGGACAGATACGCAGTATTTT. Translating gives CASSPAGVLPRTDTQYF.

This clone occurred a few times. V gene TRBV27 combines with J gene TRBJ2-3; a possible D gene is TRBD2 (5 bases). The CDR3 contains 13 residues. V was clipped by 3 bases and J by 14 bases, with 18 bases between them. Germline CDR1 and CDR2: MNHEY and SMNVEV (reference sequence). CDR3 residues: CASSLRTASNLYF. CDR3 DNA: TGTGCCAGCAGTTTGCGGACTGCGAGTAATCTGTATTTT.

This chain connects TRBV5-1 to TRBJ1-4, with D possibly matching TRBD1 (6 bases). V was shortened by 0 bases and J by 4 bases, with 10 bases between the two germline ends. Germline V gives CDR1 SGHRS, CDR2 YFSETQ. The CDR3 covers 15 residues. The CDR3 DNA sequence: TGCGCCAGCAGCTTGGCCGGGACACTTAATGAAAAACTGTTTTTT. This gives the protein CASSLAGTLNEKLFF.

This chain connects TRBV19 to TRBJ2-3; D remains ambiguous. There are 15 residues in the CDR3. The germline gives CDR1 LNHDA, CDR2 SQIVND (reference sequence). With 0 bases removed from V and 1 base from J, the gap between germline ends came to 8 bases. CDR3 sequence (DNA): TGTGCCAGTAGTATAGATCTACTGCGCACAGATACGCAGTATTTT. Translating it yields CASSIDLLRTDTQYF.

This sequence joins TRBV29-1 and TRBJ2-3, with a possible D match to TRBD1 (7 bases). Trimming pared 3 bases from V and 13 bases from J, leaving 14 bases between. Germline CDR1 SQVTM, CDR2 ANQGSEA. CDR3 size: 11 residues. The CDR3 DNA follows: TGCAGCGTTGACAGGGGGGATCAAAAGTATTTT. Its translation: CSVDRGDQKYF.

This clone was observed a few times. CDR3 region: CASSRTSEGTDTQYF. In DNA form, the CDR3 reads TGTGCCAGCAGCCGGACTAGCGAGGGCACAGATACGCAGTATTTT. The genes are TRBV6-2 or TRBV6-3 and TRBJ2-3; 9 nucleotides agree with TRBD2. Germline V gene data show CDR1 as MNHEY and CDR2 as SVGEGT. The junction had 5 bases not matched to a gene; V was cut back by 6 bases and J by 1 base. There are 15 residues in the CDR3.

CDR3 nucleotide sequence: TGCAGCGACCTTCCGGGACAGGGTGTAGGCTACACCTTC. Its protein product is CSDLPGQGVGYTF. The chain combines TRBV29-1 with TRBJ1-2; the match to TRBD1 covers 9 bases. The CDR3 is 13 amino acids. V was pared by 7 bases and J by 8 bases, with 11 bases of the junction left unmatched. The V gene's germline CDR1 is SQVTM and CDR2 ANQGSEA.